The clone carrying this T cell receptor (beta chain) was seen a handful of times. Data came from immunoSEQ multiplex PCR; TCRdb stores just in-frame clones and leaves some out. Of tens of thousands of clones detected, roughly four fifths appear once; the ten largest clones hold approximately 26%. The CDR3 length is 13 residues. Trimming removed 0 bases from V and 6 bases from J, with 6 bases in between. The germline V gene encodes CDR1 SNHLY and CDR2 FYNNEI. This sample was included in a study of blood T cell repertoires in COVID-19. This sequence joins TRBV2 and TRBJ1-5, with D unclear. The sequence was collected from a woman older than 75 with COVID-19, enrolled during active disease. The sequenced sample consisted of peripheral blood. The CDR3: CASSEAQRQPQHF. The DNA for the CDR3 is TGTGCCAGCAGTGAAGCTCAGCGTCAGCCCCAGCATTTT.